The clone carrying this T cell receptor (beta chain) has a handful of counts. Its cognate antigen is unknown. The use of a sample-barcoded 5' primer and a J-beta primer mix characterized a second PCR of roughly 6 to 11 cycles. TCRdb passed the 5' RACE reads through MiXCR, listing each CDR3 protein once. The top ten hold over 2% of the sample, which has over 1,500,000 distinct CDR3 sequences, around 50% seen once. The sample originates from a study of blood T cells in healthy people across ages. Study conclusions and caveats: Long-lived donors exceeded aged donors in naive CD4+ cells and diversity. Observed TCR beta diversity showed a strong correlation with the percentage of naive T cells as measured by flow cytometry.

The clonotype comes from a woman aged 40 to 50 in good health. Source material: blood.

CDR3 DNA: TGTGCCAGCAGTCAACCAGGGAGCAATCAGCCCCAGCATTTT. It is translated as CASSQPGSNQPQHF. J is TRBJ1-5 and V is TRBV7-2, with D maybe TRBD1 (5 bases). CDR1 SGHTA and CDR2 FQGNSA come from the germline V gene. There are 14 residues in the CDR3. The ends were cut back, 6 bases at V and 1 base at J, with 10 bases in the middle.